The TCR beta chain under discussion was sequenced for a study of cytomegalovirus exposure and HLA in healthy donors (TCRdb year 2017). With regard to the full study: An earlier analysis of under 600 of the donors reported 250 to 350 Gb of sequence data and more than 90 million unique TCR beta sequences from 150 million to 200 million T cells. All discovery cohort repertoires had been generated using a single sequencing platform. Approximately 310 gigabases of sequencing data and around 87 million unique TCR sequences were included in an early release covering about 620 HLA-typed donors. Besides the first cohort of 550 to 750 subjects, a separate validation cohort made up of 120 different subjects was used. A later analysis re-examined previously published TCR beta repertoires from roughly 720 donors and added high-resolution HLA genotyping to investigate patterns of TCR occurrence. Roughly 5 DR-DQ haplotypes were treated as single units for association and clustering because of strong linkage in the cohort. Among 300 to 450 genotyped donors of the cohort, an average of approximately 230,000 unique TCR beta nucleotide sequences were sequenced per donor, around 20% of them non-productive. The study aimed to test whether signatures of past pathogen exposure could be identified by cataloging public T cell receptors. To decide whether each TCR beta V gene segment behaved as functional or pseudogenic, an earlier analysis of some 600 of the donors relied on high-throughput TCR beta sequencing. Alongside the repertoire data, information on donor age, sex, ethnicity and CMV serostatus was compiled. The number of typed donors differed by locus: roughly 629-630 for A, B, C, DRB1 and DQB1; 500 to 550 for DQA1; approximately 600 for DPA1; and around 450 for DPB1. Rather than drawing on any new phenotypic data, the later analysis identified candidate immune exposures from TCR beta sequences and the way those sequences occurred across donors. The study combined high-throughput TCR immunosequencing, statistical association of individual TCRs with disease status, and machine learning to predict cytomegalovirus infection status. The study profiled the T cell repertoires of around 700 subjects by immunosequencing and related them to cytomegalovirus serostatus. In a later genetic analysis, genome-wide SNP genotypes for 398 of the 666 donors were used, and that subset was treated as a discovery cohort. Among the roughly 400 genotyped donors, about 83% belonged to the genetic ancestry cluster associated with self-reported Caucasian donors. Class I and class II HLA loci were covered by the typing at four-digit resolution.

The cohort was made up of approximately 670 healthy bone marrow donors. At the time of sampling, all cohort members were nominally healthy, though unrecorded immune exposures were likely present. The donor was CMV seronegative and was included in the group of approximately 350 seronegative cohort members. A peripheral blood sample was collected from each donor, and TCR beta sequencing was performed on peripheral blood mononuclear cells. The Qiagen DNeasy Blood Extraction Kit was used to extract genomic DNA from the blood cell samples. The library relied on the immunoSEQ multiplex PCR assay. For the multiplex PCR, a mixture combining 60 forward primers for TCR Vbeta segments and 13 reverse primers for TCR Jbeta segments was used. The CDR3 region of rearranged TCR beta genes was amplified from genomic DNA with a multiplex PCR assay. On the Illumina HiSeq System, the amplified TCR beta libraries were sequenced as 87-base-pair reads. The authors' analysis ran thus. Across the roughly 700 repertoires, a later analysis counted around 80 million unique TCR beta chains, 9 million to 14 million of which were shared by at least two donors. Raw reads were error-corrected and collapsed into unique sequences by a nearest-neighbor algorithm in which closely related sequences were merged to remove PCR and sequencing errors. Alignment of CDR3 sequences to IMGT reference sequences was used to assign V, D and J gene segments. For a sequence to be retained, a match of at least six nucleotides to both a V gene segment and a J gene segment was required. A rearrangement counted as productive if the CDR3 had no stop codons and remained in frame with V and J, and every other rearrangement counted as non-productive. Following IMGT convention, CDR3 was defined as the stretch from the second conserved V-encoded cysteine to the conserved J-encoded phenylalanine. In an earlier analysis of approximately 500 of the donors, sequences lacking an unambiguous match to a single V gene segment were excluded. An earlier analysis of some 500 of the donors classified V segments as functional when productive rearrangements were above 56.7% and as segregating when the standard deviation between donors was above 5%. A statistical classification framework was built for diagnosing cytomegalovirus status from the catalog of TCR beta chain sequences. A later analysis assigned V and J genes by comparing TCR nucleotide sequences with IMGT/GENE-DB human TR gene sequences. In a later analysis, CDR3 sequences and most-parsimonious VDJ recombination scenarios were assigned using the TCRdist pipeline. In a later analysis, each TCR beta chain was defined by its CDR3 amino acid sequence together with its V-gene family, and reads lacking a unique V-gene family were excluded. A later analysis removed 450 to 600 highly shared, low-generation-probability nucleotide sequences to deal with suspected cross-contamination and a sequencing artifact. In a later analysis, a clonal expansion index for each public chain was calculated from normalized within-repertoire ranks of inferred template counts. A later analysis computed generation probabilities with a VDJ recombination model fitted to out-of-frame rearrangements, and checked the results against IGoR. In a later analysis, hypergeometric tests were used to score TCR-TCR, TCR-HLA and TCR-CMV co-occurrence, with a repertoire-size bias correction applied to TCR pairs. False discovery rates were estimated in a later analysis by permuting HLA or CMV assignments 20 times. In a later analysis, co-occurring TCRs were grouped using DBSCAN, with TCRdist sequence similarity added in when clustering inside HLA-allele-positive subsets. Co-occurrence clustering excluded repertoires with fewer than 30,000 or more than 120,000 public chains, plus five with anomalous nucleotide sharing. TCRdb stores this immuneACCESS table with in-frame sequences only. Part of the clones is absent; in the studies checked, under half of the shortfall reflects unresolved V genes, and no reason is known for the rest. V and J calls and clone size come straight from that table; D and trimming were deduced from the DNA. The sample data list under 200,000 clones, and around 80% of these were observed just once. The ten largest clones represent around 6% of the sample.

With respect to this clone: The target of this receptor is not known. Base-call qualities are not available, and no considerably larger clone is one nucleotide away.

Study-level results and caveats: A group of highly shared sequence variants was considered likely to be a technical artifact of the sequencing pipeline. Linkage disequilibrium might explain the correlated functional status among segregating V segments, but an unknown experimental factor could not be excluded. According to the authors, the approach could potentially be generalized to other disease states and immunological phenotypes. A later genetic analysis associated a missense DCLRE1C variant with V-gene and J-gene trimming of TCR beta chains, and an independent cohort replicated the association. A further reported finding was that TCR beta sequences accurately predicted the HLA-A and HLA-B alleles for most subjects in the first cohort. According to a later genetic analysis, donors in an Asian-associated ancestry cluster had fewer N-insertions in productive TCRs than the approximately 630-donor mean. The presence/absence analyses assumed that sequencing depth was roughly uniform across donors, and that assumption may not be true. In a later analysis, HLA-associated TCR beta chains showed more clonal expansion and lower generation probabilities than non-associated chains that were equally common. Most TCR sequences were seen in very few donors, while some public TCRs were found in many individuals. In a later analysis, TCR association rates were found to vary across HLA loci, with the most associated TCRs seen for DRB1 alleles and the fewest for HLA-C alleles. According to a later analysis, parvovirus B19, influenza, CMV and Epstein-Barr virus appeared linked to several top co-occurrence clusters. The only immune exposure information available for the cohort was CMV serostatus. In vitro tests confirmed that three of the cytomegalovirus-associated TCR beta chains recognize cytomegalovirus antigens. Only TCR beta chains were sequenced in this cohort, and the absence of alpha or paired-chain data limited detectable features. Assigning TCR associations to individual alleles was difficult when HLA alleles, especially DR and DQ, strongly co-occurred. In both the original and validation cohorts, the classifier was reported to diagnose cytomegalovirus status with high specificity and sensitivity. In an earlier analysis of around 600 of the donors, most TCR beta V segments appeared in productive rearrangements about 90% or about 30% of the time, broadly matching IMGT annotations. In a later analysis, around 17,000 TCR beta sequences were associated with specific HLA alleles at a false discovery rate of 0.05. Because the 87-base-pair reads could not distinguish some IMGT-functional V segments, including TRBV6-2 and TRBV6-3, those segments were excluded. Approximately 18 rarely observed V segments, including chromosome 9 orphons, were excluded from the earlier analysis of about 610 of the donors because counts were too low. Because HLA typing was missing for some donors at each locus, association tests included only the typed subset. In the study, around 150 TCR beta chains were listed as associated with cytomegalovirus. A later analysis found that most CMV-associated TCR beta chains appeared HLA-restricted, with HLA associations seemingly driven largely by CMV exposure.

CDR1 and CDR2, per the germline V gene, are SNHLY and FYNNEI. The cysteine opens and the phenylalanine closes a CDR3 of 15 amino acids. Of the read, only the CDR3 DNA is kept; its 45 bases are in frame from base 1. Unmatched junction bases come to 1, with V trimmed by 4 bases and J by 6 bases. Input material: PBMCs. The chain is assembled from TRBV2 and TRBJ2-2, with 14 bases in between that match TRBD2. The TCR was taken from a man between 35 and 55 years old in good health and CMV-seronegative. The nucleotide sequence is given as TGTGCCAGCAGTGGACTAGCGGGAGGGTCCGGGGAGCTGTTTTTT. It is translated as CASSGLAGGSGELFF. Full variable domain (CDR3 extended with the reference TRBV2 and TRBJ2-2 proteins): EPEVTQTPSHQVTQMGQEVILRCVPISNHLYFYWYRQILGQKVEFLVSFYNNEISEKSEIFDDQFSVERPDGSNFTLKIRSTKLEDSAMYFCASSGLAGGSGELFFGEGSRLTVL.